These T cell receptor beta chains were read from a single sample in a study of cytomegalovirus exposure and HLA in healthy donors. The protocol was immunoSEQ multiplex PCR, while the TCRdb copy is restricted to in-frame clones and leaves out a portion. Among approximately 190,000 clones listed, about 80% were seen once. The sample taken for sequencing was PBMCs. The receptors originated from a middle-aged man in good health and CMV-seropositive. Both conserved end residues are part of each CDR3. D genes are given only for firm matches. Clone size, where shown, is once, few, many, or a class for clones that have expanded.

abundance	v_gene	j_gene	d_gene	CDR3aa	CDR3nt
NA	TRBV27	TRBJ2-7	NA	CASSYVPGQVYEQYF	TGTGCCAGCAGTTACGTTCCGGGACAAGTCTACGAGCAGTACTTC
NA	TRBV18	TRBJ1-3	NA	CASSPPRLTGDSGNTIYF	TGTGCCAGCTCACCACCCCGCTTGACCGGGGACTCTGGAAACACCATATATTTT
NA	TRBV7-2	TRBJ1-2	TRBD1	CASSSRTGTEVDGYTF	TGTGCCAGCAGCTCACGGACGGGGACAGAAGTGGATGGCTACACCTTC
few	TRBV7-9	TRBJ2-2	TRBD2	CASSQAAGVNTGELFF	TGTGCCAGCAGCCAGGCGGCGGGGGTGAACACCGGGGAGCTGTTTTTT
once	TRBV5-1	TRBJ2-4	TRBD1	CASSLEGATAKNIQYF	TGCGCCAGCAGCTTGGAGGGGGCTACGGCCAAAAACATTCAGTACTTC
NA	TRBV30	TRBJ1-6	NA	CAWALRGNSPLHF	TGTGCCTGGGCCTTAAGGGGTAATTCACCCCTCCACTTT
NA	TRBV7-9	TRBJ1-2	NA	CASSQDRYGYTF	TGTGCCAGCAGCCAGGACAGATATGGCTACACCTTC
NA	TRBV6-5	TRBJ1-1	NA	CAPRRGGRAVTEAFF	TGTGCCCCACGTCGGGGGGGCAGGGCGGTCACTGAAGCTTTCTTT
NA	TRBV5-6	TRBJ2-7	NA	CASSLGGHLYSYEQYF	TGTGCCAGCAGCTTGGGCGGACACTTGTACTCCTACGAGCAGTACTTC
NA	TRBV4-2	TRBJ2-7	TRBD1	CARIPAGGYYEQYF	TGTGCCAGGATACCGGCAGGGGGATACTACGAGCAGTACTTC
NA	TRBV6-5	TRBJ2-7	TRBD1	CASSPRTGADEQYF	TGTGCCAGCAGTCCTCGGACAGGGGCAGACGAGCAGTACTTC
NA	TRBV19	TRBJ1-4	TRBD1	CASSFRDSANEKLFF	TGTGCCAGTAGTTTCCGGGACAGCGCAAATGAAAAACTGTTTTTT
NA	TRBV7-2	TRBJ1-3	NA	CASSLGEGPGNTIYF	TGTGCCAGCAGCTTAGGGGAGGGGCCTGGAAACACCATATATTTT
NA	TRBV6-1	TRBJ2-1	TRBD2	CASTGGSSYNEQFF	TGTGCCAGCACGGGGGGGAGCTCCTACAATGAGCAGTTCTTC
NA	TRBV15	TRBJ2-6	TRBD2	CATSRGRGLADKYSGANVLTF	TGTGCCACCAGCAGAGGCCGGGGACTAGCGGACAAGTACTCTGGGGCCAACGTCCTGACTTTC
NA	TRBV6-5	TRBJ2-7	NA	CATRSSYEQYF	TGTGCCACCAGGAGCTCCTACGAGCAGTACTTC
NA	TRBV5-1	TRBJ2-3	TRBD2	CASSFLAGSTDTQYF	TGCGCCAGCAGCTTCCTAGCGGGTAGCACAGATACGCAGTATTTT
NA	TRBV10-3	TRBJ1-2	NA	CAIQGIYGYTF	TGTGCCATTCAGGGAATCTATGGCTACACCTTC
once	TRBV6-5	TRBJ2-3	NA	CASSPTRSDTQYF	TGTGCCAGCAGCCCGACCCGGAGCGATACGCAGTATTTT
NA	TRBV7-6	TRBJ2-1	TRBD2	CASSPTSGKNNEQFF	TGTGCCAGCAGCCCAACTAGCGGGAAAAACAATGAGCAGTTCTTC
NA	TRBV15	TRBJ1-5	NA	CATSRDFGRGRDHSNQPQHF	TGTGCCACCAGCAGAGATTTCGGCAGGGGCCGCGATCATTCCAATCAGCCCCAGCATTTT
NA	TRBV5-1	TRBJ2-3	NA	CASSHGQLTDTQYF	TGCGCCAGCAGCCATGGACAGCTCACAGATACGCAGTATTTT
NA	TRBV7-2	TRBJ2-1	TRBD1	CASSGMTGDNEQFF	TGTGCCAGCAGCGGCATGACAGGGGACAATGAGCAGTTCTTC